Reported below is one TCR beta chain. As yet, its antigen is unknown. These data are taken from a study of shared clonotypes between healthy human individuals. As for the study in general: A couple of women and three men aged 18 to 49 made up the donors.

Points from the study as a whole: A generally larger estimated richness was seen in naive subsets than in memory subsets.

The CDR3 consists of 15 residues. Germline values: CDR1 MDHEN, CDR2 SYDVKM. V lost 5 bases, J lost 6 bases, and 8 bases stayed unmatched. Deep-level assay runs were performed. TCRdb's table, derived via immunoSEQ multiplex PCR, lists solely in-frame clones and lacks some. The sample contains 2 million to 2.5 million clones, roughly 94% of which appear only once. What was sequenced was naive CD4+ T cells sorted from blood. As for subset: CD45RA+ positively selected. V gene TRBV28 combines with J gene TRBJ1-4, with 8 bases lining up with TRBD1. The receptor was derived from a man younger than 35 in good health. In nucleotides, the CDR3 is TGTGCCAGCAGTCCCTACAGGGGGGCGGATGAAAAACTGTTTTTT. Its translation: CASSPYRGADEKLFF. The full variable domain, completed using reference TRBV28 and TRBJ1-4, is DVKVTQSSRYLVKRTGEKVFLECVQDMDHENMFWYRQDPGLGLRLIYFSYDVKMKEKGDIPEGYSVSREKKERFSLILESASTNQTSMYLCASSPYRGADEKLFFGSGTQLSVL.